This passage covers 7 T cell receptor beta chains from one sample sequenced in a study of post-analysis software for immune sequencing data. Their antigens remain unidentified. The TCR beta cDNA libraries contained unique molecular identifiers. A single record per CDR3 protein comes from TCRdb applying MiXCR to the PCR reads. The table includes about 770,000 distinct CDR3 sequences, 40% to 55% detected once. Study-wide points: Controls had lower frequencies than patients of about 5 TRBV segments, which included TRBV5-6, TRBV5-1 and TRBV20-1.

Sequencing was performed on blood. The receptors shown here come from a girl aged 5-17 years with multiple sclerosis.

This clonotype has a handful of counts. The rearrangement uses TRBV6-6 and TRBJ2-7, with D possibly TRBD1 on 5 matching bases. The CDR3 sequence is 14 residues long. CDR1 is MNHNY, CDR2 SVGAGI, per germline (reference sequence). V gave up 7 bases and J gave up 4 bases, with 17 bases separating them. The CDR3 DNA is TGTGCCAGCAAAAAGGGGCAGGTTCTTTACGAGCAGTACTTC. Protein sequence: CASKKGQVLYEQYF.

J is TRBJ2-1 and V is TRBV15; D is tentatively TRBD1 or TRBD2 (5 bases each). The CDR3 is 13 amino acids. Germline V lookup: CDR1 LNHNV, CDR2 YYDKDF (reference sequence). The V gene lost 7 bases and the J gene lost 4 bases, with 11 bases spanning the gap. In DNA form, the CDR3 reads TGTGCCACCACTCCGAGGGGTTACAATGAGCAGTTCTTC. The encoded protein is CATTPRGYNEQFF.

This clonotype was seen only a few times. The chain links TRBV24-1 to TRBJ2-3; 8 bases match TRBD1. Germline CDR1 is KGHDR and CDR2 is SFDVKD. CDR3 length equals 17 residues. Trimming took 5 bases from V and 4 from J; bases not matched to a gene: 13. CDR3 protein: CATSVRRTGKVADTQYF. The CDR3 DNA sequence: TGTGCCACCAGTGTCCGCCGGACAGGGAAGGTTGCAGATACGCAGTATTTT.

This clonotype has more than one count but fewer than ten. The rearrangement links TRBV7-2 to TRBJ1-1; possibly TRBD1 for D (6 bases). The CDR3 extends over 19 amino acids. Looked up from germline, CDR1 is SGHTA and CDR2 is FQGNSA. The germline V and J ends were trimmed by 1 base and 0 bases, with 21 bases remaining between them. In DNA, the CDR3 is TGTGCCAGCAGCTTAGGCGGGGGCAGGGGACCTATCATGAACACTGAAGCTTTCTTT. As protein: CASSLGGGRGPIMNTEAFF.

The rearrangement joins TRBV3-1 to TRBJ2-3; a weak D match, TRBD2 (5 bases). The V gene lost 4 bases and the J gene lost 3 bases, with 14 bases spanning the gap. This CDR3 is built from 15 residues. Germline loops: CDR1 LGHDT, CDR2 YNNKEL (reference sequence). Here the CDR3 DNA reads TGTGCCAGCAGCCCAGTCGGGAAGGGAACAGATACGCAGTATTTT. Its translation: CASSPVGKGTDTQYF.

There are a few counts of this clonotype. The chain carries TRBV20-1 and TRBJ2-5; TRBD2 aligns across 12 bases. With V trimmed by 3 bases and J by 11 bases, 13 bases remained unmatched. The CDR3 is made up of 15 amino acids. CDR1 and CDR2 (germline): DFQATT, SNEGSKA (reference sequence). CDR3 residues: CSASFRLAGEGEQYF. DNA for the CDR3: TGCAGTGCTAGCTTCAGACTAGCGGGAGAGGGTGAGCAGTACTTC.

This clonotype has only a few counts. The gene calls are TRBV15 and TRBJ2-5; no reliable D call. The V end was cut by 4 bases, the J end by 4 bases, with 10 bases between. The CDR3 is 13 residues long. CDR1 LNHNV and CDR2 YYDKDF come from the germline V gene (reference sequence). Here the CDR3 reads CATSISGGETQYF. In DNA, the CDR3 is TGTGCCACCAGCATAAGTGGTGGAGAGACCCAGTACTTC. Looking up the rest from reference TRBV15 and TRBJ2-5 gives the full variable domain: DAMVIQNPRYQVTQFGKPVTLSCSQTLNHNVMYWYQQKSSQAPKLLFHYYDKDFNNEADTPDNFQSRRPNTSFCFLDIRSPGLGDTAMYLCATSISGGETQYFGPGTRLLVL.